This T cell receptor (beta chain) was sequenced for a study of tumor-infiltrating lymphocytes in primary liver carcinoma. Study-wide background: Each of the samples returned roughly 3.65 to 7.5 million productive TCRbeta reads (a yield similar across tissue types). Broader study findings: Tumor region pairs showed greater overlap than either tumor-adjacent or tumor-blood pairs did. Tumor tissue displayed a significantly greater top-250-clone fraction than blood (p = 0.039).

The CDR3 contains 15 residues. Germline V gene lookup returns CDR1 SGHDN and CDR2 FVKESK. This clonotype appeared a single time. No antigen is known for it. A read error may account for a junction end that differs from germline. Synthesis of TCR beta cDNA was carried out from 500 ng total RNA with a constant-region primer. Libraries for TCR beta were built through three nested multiplex PCR rounds, which together made up a slightly modified ARM-PCR procedure. TRBV1-TRBV30 forward primers paired with a C-beta reverse primer drove the first two PCR rounds, 10 cycles each. MiXCR, run by TCRdb on the multiplex PCR reads, gives a single entry per CDR3 protein. The sample holds about 350,000 distinct CDR3 sequences, about two thirds seen once. RNA was extracted from whole blood without cell sorting, alongside germline DNA.

The gene calls are TRBV14 and TRBJ2-7, with a weak D call TRBD2 (6 bases). This TCR was sampled from a man aged 35 to 55 with primary liver carcinoma and hepatitis B virus infection. The sequenced sample consisted of peripheral blood. CDR3 sequence (DNA): TGTGCCAGCAGCCAAGTCCCTGACCCCCGTGGAGGGACGAGCTTC. Its protein product is CASSQVPDPRGGTSF. Combining the CDR3 with reference TRBV14 and TRBJ2-7 gives the whole variable domain EAGVTQFPSHSVIEKGQTVTLRCDPISGHDNLYWYRRVMGKEIKFLLHFVKESKQDESGMPNNRFLAERTGGTYSTLKVQPAELEDSGVYFCASSQVPDPRGGTSFGPGTRLTVT.